This TCR beta chain was documented in a study of blood T cell repertoires in COVID-19. As originally analysed: Amplification with reference gene primers provided the estimates of nucleated cell counts. Some clones are missing from TCRdb's copy, which holds only in-frame ones; the method was immunoSEQ multiplex PCR. V, J and clone size are those of that table, while D and trimming were read from the DNA. Of fewer than 350,000 clones listed, roughly 90% were seen once; the top ten hold roughly 2.9%. The germline V gene encodes CDR1 SGHNT and CDR2 YYREEE (reference sequence). The germline V and J ends were trimmed by 3 bases and 2 bases, with 15 bases remaining between them. CDR3 length: 15 amino acids. Participants, 18 to 89 years old, spanned under 30 US areas. A case of COVID-19 had been met by exposed participants within 2 weeks before study entry.

This receptor was taken from a man aged 35-49 years who had been exposed to COVID-19. Sequencing was done on a sample of PBMCs or T cells enriched from blood (not recorded which). The V and J genes are TRBV5-4 and TRBJ2-7, with a possible D match to TRBD2 (5 bases). The CDR3 coding sequence is TGTGCCAGCAGCTCAAGGACTGTCACAACCTACGAGCAGTACTTC. Protein sequence: CASSSRTVTTYEQYF.